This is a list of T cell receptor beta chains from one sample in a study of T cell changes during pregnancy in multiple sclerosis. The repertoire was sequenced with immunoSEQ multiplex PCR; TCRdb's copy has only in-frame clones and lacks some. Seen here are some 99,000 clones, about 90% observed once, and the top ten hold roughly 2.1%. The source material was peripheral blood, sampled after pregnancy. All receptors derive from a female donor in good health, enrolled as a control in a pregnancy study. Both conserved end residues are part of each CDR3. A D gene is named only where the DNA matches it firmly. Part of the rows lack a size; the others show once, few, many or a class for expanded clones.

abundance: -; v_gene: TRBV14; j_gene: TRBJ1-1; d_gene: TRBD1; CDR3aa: CASRKTGASNTEAFF; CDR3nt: TGTGCCAGCAGGAAGACAGGGGCAAGCAACACTGAAGCTTTCTTT
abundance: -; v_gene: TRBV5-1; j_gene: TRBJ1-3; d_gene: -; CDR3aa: CASSLDPGGGLGSGNTIYF; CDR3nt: TGCGCCAGCAGCTTGGACCCCGGGGGGGGCCTTGGCTCTGGAAACACCATATATTTT
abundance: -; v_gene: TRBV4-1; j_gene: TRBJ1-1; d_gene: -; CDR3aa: CASSQAGGGSDTEAFF; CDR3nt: TGCGCCAGCAGCCAAGCGGGCGGAGGGAGTGACACTGAAGCTTTCTTT
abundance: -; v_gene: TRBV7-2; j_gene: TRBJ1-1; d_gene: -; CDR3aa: CASTPRPGIMNTEAFF; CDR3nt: TGTGCCAGCACCCCCAGGCCAGGGATAATGAACACTGAAGCTTTCTTT
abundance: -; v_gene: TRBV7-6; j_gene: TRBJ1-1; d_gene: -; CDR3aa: CASSFSGNTEAFF; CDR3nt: TGTGCCAGCAGCTTTTCAGGGAACACTGAAGCTTTCTTT
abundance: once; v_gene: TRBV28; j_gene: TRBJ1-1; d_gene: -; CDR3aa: CASSLFFGRTDF; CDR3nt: TGTGCCAGCAGTTTATTTTTCGGAAGGACTGACTTT
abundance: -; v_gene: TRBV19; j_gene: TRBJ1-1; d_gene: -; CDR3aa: CASSLTSRGSAEAFF; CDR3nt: TGTGCCAGTAGTCTCACCTCCAGGGGCAGCGCTGAAGCTTTCTTT
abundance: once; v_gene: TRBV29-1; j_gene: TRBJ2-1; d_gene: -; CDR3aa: CSVEPYRGSSYNEQFF; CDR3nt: TGCAGCGTTGAACCTTATCGGGGGAGCTCCTACAATGAGCAGTTCTTC
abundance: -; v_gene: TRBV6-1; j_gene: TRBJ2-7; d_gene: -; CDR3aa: CASPPSEQYF; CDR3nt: TGTGCCAGCCCCCCGAGCGAGCAGTACTTC
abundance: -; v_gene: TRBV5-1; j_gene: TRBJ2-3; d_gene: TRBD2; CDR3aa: CASTPGPSGEADTQYF; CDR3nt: TGCGCCAGCACCCCAGGCCCTAGCGGGGAAGCAGATACGCAGTATTTT
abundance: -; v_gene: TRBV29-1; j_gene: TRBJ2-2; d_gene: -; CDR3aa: CSVKGGEGPPGELFF; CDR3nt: TGCAGCGTGAAAGGGGGGGAGGGCCCCCCCGGGGAGCTGTTTTTT
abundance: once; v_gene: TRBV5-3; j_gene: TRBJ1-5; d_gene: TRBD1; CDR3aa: CARTRPGTGVPLGNQPQHF; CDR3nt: TGTGCCAGAACCCGACCGGGGACAGGGGTCCCGTTGGGCAATCAGCCCCAGCATTTT
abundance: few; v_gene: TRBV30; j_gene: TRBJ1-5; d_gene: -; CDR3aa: CAWSVQDNQPQHF; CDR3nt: TGTGCCTGGAGTGTACAGGACAATCAGCCCCAGCATTTT
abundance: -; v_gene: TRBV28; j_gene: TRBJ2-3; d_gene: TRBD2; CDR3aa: CASSDYSPGGAGGDTQYF; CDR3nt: TGTGCCAGCAGTGATTATAGCCCCGGGGGAGCGGGAGGTGATACGCAGTATTTT
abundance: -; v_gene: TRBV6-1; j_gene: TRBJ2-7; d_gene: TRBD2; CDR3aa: CASSVQLAGDFYEQYF; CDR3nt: TGTGCCAGCAGTGTACAACTAGCGGGAGACTTCTACGAGCAGTACTTC
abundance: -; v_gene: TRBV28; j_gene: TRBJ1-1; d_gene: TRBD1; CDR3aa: CASTLQGARTEAFF; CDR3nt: TGTGCCAGCACCCTACAGGGGGCGCGGACTGAAGCTTTCTTT
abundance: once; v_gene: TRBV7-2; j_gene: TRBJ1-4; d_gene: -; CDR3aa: CASSHSTATNEKLFF; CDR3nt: TGTGCCAGCAGCCATTCGACAGCAACTAATGAAAAACTGTTTTTT
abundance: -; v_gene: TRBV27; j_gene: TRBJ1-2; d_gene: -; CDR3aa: CASSSGGPYTF; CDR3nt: TGTGCCAGCAGTTCGGGAGGGCCCTACACCTTC
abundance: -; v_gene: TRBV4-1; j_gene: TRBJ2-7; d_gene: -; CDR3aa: CASSPRDMTYEQYF; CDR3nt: TGCGCCAGCAGCCCCAGGGACATGACCTACGAGCAGTACTTC
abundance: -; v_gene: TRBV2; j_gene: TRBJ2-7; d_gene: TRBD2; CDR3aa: CASSGAGAAHEQYF; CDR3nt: TGTGCCAGCAGTGGAGCGGGAGCTGCCCACGAGCAGTACTTC
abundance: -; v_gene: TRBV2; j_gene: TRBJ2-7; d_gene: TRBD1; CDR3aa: CASRDRRIEQYF; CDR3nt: TGTGCCAGCCGGGACAGGCGTATCGAGCAGTACTTC
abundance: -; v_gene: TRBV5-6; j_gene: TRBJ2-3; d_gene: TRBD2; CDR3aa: CASSSLAGSPDTQYF; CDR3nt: TGTGCCAGCAGCTCTCTAGCGGGGTCACCCGATACGCAGTATTTT
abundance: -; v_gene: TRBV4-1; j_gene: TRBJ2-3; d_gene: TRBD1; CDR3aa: CASSTWDRADTQYF; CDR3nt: TGCGCCAGCAGTACGTGGGACAGGGCCGATACGCAGTATTTT
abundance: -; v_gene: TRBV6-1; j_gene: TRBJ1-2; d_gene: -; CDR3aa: CAKGGGPANYGYTF; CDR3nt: TGTGCCAAAGGGGGGGGACCAGCTAACTATGGCTACACCTTC
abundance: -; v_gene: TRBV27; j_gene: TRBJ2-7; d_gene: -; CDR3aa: CASTIRAGNFGYEQYF; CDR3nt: TGTGCCAGCACCATTAGGGCAGGGAACTTCGGCTACGAGCAGTACTTC
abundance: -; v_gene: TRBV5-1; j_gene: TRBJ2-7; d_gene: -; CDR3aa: CASSSDRSSYEQYF; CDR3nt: TGCGCCAGCAGCTCCGACAGGAGCTCCTACGAGCAGTACTTC
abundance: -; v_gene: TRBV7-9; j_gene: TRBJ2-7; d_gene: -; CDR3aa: CASSGTSSYEQYF; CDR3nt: TGTGCCAGCAGCGGAACTAGCAGCTACGAGCAGTACTTC
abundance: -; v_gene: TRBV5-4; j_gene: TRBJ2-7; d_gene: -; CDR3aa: CASSLAEGLHYEQYF; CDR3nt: TGTGCCAGCAGCTTGGCAGAAGGACTACACTACGAGCAGTACTTC
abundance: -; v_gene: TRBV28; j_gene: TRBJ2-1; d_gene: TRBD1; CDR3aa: CATSQGQAGSYNEQFF; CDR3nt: TGTGCCACATCACAGGGGCAGGCGGGCTCCTACAATGAGCAGTTCTTC
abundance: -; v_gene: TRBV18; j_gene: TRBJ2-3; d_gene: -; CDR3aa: CASSPRETLISTDTQYF; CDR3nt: TGTGCCAGCTCACCACGCGAGACTCTCATCAGCACAGATACGCAGTATTTT
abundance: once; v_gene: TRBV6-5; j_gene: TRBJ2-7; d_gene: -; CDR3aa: CASSAAVSYEQYF; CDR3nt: TGTGCCAGCAGCGCAGCGGTATCCTACGAGCAGTACTTC
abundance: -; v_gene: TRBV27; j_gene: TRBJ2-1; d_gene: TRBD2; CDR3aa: CASSLIREDEQFF; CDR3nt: TGTGCCAGCAGTTTAATTCGGGAGGATGAGCAGTTCTTC
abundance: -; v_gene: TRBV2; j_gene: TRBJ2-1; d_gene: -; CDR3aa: CASSKGLEQFF; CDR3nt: TGTGCCAGCAGTAAGGGACTTGAGCAGTTCTTC
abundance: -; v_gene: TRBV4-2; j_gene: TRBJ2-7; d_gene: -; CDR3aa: CASSQDRVAPSYEQYF; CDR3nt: TGTGCCAGCAGCCAAGATCGGGTAGCCCCGTCCTACGAGCAGTACTTC
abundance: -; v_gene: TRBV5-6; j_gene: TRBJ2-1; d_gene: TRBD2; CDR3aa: CASSLNGGGGAYEQFF; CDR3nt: TGTGCCAGCAGCTTGAACGGGGGCGGGGGGGCGTATGAGCAGTTCTTC
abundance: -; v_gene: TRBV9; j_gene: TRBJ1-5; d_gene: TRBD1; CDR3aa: CASSRDRGPNQPQHF; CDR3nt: TGTGCCAGCAGCAGGGACAGGGGGCCCAATCAGCCCCAGCATTTT
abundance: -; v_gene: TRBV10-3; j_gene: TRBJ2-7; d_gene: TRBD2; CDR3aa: CAIGGGGSYEQYF; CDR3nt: TGTGCCATAGGCGGGGGGGGCTCCTACGAGCAGTACTTC
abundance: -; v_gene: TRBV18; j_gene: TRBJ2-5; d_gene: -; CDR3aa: CASSPPNWRDGREETQYF; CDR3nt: TGTGCCAGCTCACCACCGAATTGGCGGGACGGCCGAGAAGAGACCCAGTACTTC
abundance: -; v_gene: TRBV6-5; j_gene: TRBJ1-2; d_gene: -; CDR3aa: CASRLRSDGYYGYTF; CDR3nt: TGTGCCAGCAGACTCCGTAGCGACGGGTACTATGGCTACACCTTC
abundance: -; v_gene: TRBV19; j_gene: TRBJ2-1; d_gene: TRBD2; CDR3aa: CASSIVLAGGGEQFF; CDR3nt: TGTGCCAGTAGTATAGTGCTAGCGGGAGGGGGTGAGCAGTTCTTC
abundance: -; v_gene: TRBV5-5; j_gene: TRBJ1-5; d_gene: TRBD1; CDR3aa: CASSLGQGQYQPQHF; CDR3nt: TGTGCCAGCAGCTTAGGACAGGGGCAGTATCAGCCCCAGCATTTT
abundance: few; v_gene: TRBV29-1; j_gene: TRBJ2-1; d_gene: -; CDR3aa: CSVEEVIGLGGLGNEQFF; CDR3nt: TGCAGCGTTGAAGAAGTGATCGGGCTCGGGGGGCTCGGGAATGAGCAGTTCTTC
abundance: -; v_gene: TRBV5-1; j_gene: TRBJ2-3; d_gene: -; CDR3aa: CASSLAGDTDTQYF; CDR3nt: TGCGCCAGCAGCTTGGCCGGGGACACAGATACGCAGTATTTT
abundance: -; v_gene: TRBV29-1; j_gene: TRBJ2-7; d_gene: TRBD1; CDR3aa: CSVETGQGAQGHEQYF; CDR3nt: TGCAGCGTTGAGACCGGACAGGGGGCGCAAGGACACGAGCAGTACTTC
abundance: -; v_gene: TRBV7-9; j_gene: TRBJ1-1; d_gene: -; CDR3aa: CASSFTGDTEAFF; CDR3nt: TGTGCCAGCAGCTTTACAGGAGACACTGAAGCTTTCTTT
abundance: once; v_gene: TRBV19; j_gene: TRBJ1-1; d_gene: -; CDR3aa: CASRPDGHTEAFF; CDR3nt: TGTGCCAGTAGGCCCGATGGACATACCGAAGCTTTCTTT
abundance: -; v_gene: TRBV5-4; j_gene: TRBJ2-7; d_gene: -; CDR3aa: CASSLYVEPYEQYF; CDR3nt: TGTGCCAGCAGCTTGTACGTAGAACCCTACGAGCAGTACTTC
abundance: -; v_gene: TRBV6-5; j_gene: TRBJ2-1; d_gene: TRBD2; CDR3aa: CASSQGLAAEQFF; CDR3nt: TGTGCCAGCAGTCAAGGACTAGCGGCTGAGCAGTTCTTC
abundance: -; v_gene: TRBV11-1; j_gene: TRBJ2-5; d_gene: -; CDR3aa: CASSNQAAGEETQYF; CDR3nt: TGTGCCAGCAGCAACCAGGCGGCAGGGGAAGAGACCCAGTACTTC
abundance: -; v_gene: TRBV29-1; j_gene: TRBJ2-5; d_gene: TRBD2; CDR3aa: CSVERGGSYETQYF; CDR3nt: TGCAGCGTTGAAAGGGGCGGGAGCTACGAGACCCAGTACTTC
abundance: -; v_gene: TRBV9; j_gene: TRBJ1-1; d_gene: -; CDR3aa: CASSVGGSTEAFF; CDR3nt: TGTGCCAGCAGCGTAGGGGGCAGCACTGAAGCTTTCTTT
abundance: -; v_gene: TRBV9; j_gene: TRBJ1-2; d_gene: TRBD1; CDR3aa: CASSARQGIRGYTF; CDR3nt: TGTGCCAGCAGCGCACGACAGGGAATAAGGGGCTACACCTTC